This entry concerns a single TCR beta chain. The specificity of this receptor is unknown. Base qualities are not recorded, but no much larger clone differs from it by a single base. Each collaborating institution followed its own protocols to collect whole blood in K2EDTA tubes. For TCRbeta analysis, collaborators shipped samples as frozen whole blood, isolated PBMCs, or DNA extracted from either of those sample types. Reading the germline V gene gives CDR1 SQVTM and CDR2 ANQGSEA. For this chain, trimming is 1 base at the V end and 5 bases at the J end, and the number of junction bases without a gene match is 0. Inclusive of the bounding cysteine and phenylalanine, the CDR3 is 13 residues long. Of the read, only the CDR3 DNA is kept; its 39 bases are in frame from base 1. The immunoSEQ Assay, a bias-controlled multiplex PCR, was used to amplify TCRbeta CDR3 regions from genomic DNA. In the source study's methods: Nucleated cell counts per sample were estimated from amplification of reference gene primers within the assay. Sequence reads were collapsed and filtered to measure the absolute abundance of every unique TCRbeta CDR3 rearrangement. Productive Simpson clonality was computed per sample as the square root of Simpson's diversity index over productive rearrangements. Held by TCRdb, this immuneACCESS table contains in-frame sequences only and omits some clones. Under half of the omission traces to an unresolved V gene where checked; the cause of the rest is unknown. D and trimming were read from the DNA, whereas the V and J calls and clone size are those reported in that table. The sample records fewer than 150,000 clones, roughly 80% of which are singletons. The ten largest clonotypes hold 2% to 3% of the sample.

This sample is drawn from a study of blood T cell repertoires in COVID-19 (dated by TCRdb to about 2020). Looking at the study overall: Samples covering the acute and convalescent phases of COVID-19 were provided by collaborators in the United States, Italy and Spain. The material from the prospective study consisted of cDNA or gDNA derived from T cells, B-cell-depleted T cells, or PBMCs. Where available, HLA class I and class II types were obtained from metadata supplied by the sample provider rather than from assay-based typing. The sample metadata nearly always contained a de-identified subject ID, COVID-19 status, age in years and sex. The repertoires were released in a freely available public database meant as a resource for research on the immune response to SARS-CoV-2. The dataset comprised deeply sampled blood TCRbeta repertoires from subjects exposed to, actively infected with, or recovered from COVID-19. Samples came from the ongoing ImmuneRACE study (first 160 participants) plus 1,254 subjects from 6 global collaborators. Overall study outcomes, separate from this receptor: Clinical and demographic metadata were provided uncurated, with the amount varying by source and participant.

This clonotype originated in a man between 45 and 60 years old with acute or convalescent COVID-19. In this chain, TRBV29-1 is recombined with TRBJ1-5; 9 bases in the junction line up with TRBD1. The sample comprised peripheral blood. For the CDR3, the sequence is CSVEGQGDQPQHF. The DNA sequence is given as TGCAGCGTTGAAGGACAGGGGGATCAGCCCCAGCATTTT.